The 28 T cell receptor beta chains given below trace back to one sample, sequenced in a study of human T cells and chemical hapten exposure. TCRdb ran MiXCR on the RACE reads and lists one entry per CDR3 protein. This table has some 380,000 distinct CDR3 sequences, approximately 5.1% appearing once. Time point noted: patch test 1, 2 weeks after DPC sensitization. Treatment here: therapeutic diphenylcyclopropenone sensitization with weekly scalp DPC. This material consisted of whole blood, taken in connection with sensitization to the hapten diphenylcyclopropenone (DPC). The receptors originated from a woman aged 45 to 65 with alopecia areata. Some clones in this sample may be carry-over from other donors' samples.

V is TRBV28 and J is TRBJ2-6; unclear D gene. V was trimmed by 4 bases and J by 1 base, leaving 14 bases between them. CDR3 size: 17 residues. Germline CDR1 reads MDHEN; CDR2 reads SYDVKM. The CDR3 is CASSSTSQASGANVLTF. DNA of the CDR3: TGTGCCAGCAGTTCCACATCCCAGGCTTCTGGGGCCAACGTCCTGACTTTC.

This clonotype was counted at least ten times. The chain uses TRBV28 and TRBJ2-7; 15 bases line up with TRBD2. Germline CDR1 MDHEN, CDR2 SYDVKM. The CDR3 spans 16 residues. The V segment lost 4 bases and the J segment 4 bases; nucleotides outside the gene matches: 5. The CDR3: CASSSPGTSGGYEQYF. The CDR3 DNA sequence: TGTGCCAGCAGTTCCCCCGGGACTAGCGGGGGGTACGAGCAGTACTTC.

This rearrangement joins TRBV20-1 to TRBJ2-3, with TRBD2 matching 11 bases. V shed 5 bases and J 2 bases; nucleotides not matched to a gene: 9. The CDR3 is 16 residues long. The germline V gene has CDR1 DFQATT and CDR2 SNEGSKA (reference sequence). The CDR3 here is CSADSGTSGYTDTQYF. CDR3 in DNA: TGCAGTGCTGACTCCGGGACTAGCGGATACACAGATACGCAGTATTTT.

This clonotype was seen ten or more times. V and J are TRBV6-2 or TRBV6-3 and TRBJ1-6, with 9 positions matching TRBD1. This CDR3 is built from 15 residues. Germline V gives CDR1 MNHEY, CDR2 SVGEGT. The V gene end was trimmed by 6 bases and the J gene end by 10 bases; junction bases not matched to a gene: 10. DNA of the CDR3: TGTGCCAGCAGAACTACCGGGACAGGGTCCTCACCCCTCCACTTT. Translation: CASRTTGTGSSPLHF.

The sample holds many counts of this clonotype. The V call is TRBV5-4, the J call TRBJ1-2, with TRBD1 identical over 8 bases. Per the germline V gene, CDR1 is SGHNT and CDR2 is YYREEE (reference sequence). With 5 bases clipped from V and 8 bases from J, the junction kept 8 bases outside the gene matches. The CDR3 is 13 amino acids. The CDR3 DNA reads TGTGCCAGCAGTCCTGACAGGGGTAGGGGCTACACCTTC. Its translation: CASSPDRGRGYTF.

The rearrangement uses TRBV3-1 and TRBJ1-1; D remains unclear. Germline V gene data show CDR1 as LGHDT and CDR2 as YNNKEL (reference sequence). The ends were cut back, 5 bases at V and 0 bases at J, with 10 bases in the middle. This CDR3 spans 14 amino acids. The CDR3 loop reads CASSDTPLNTEAFF. As DNA, the CDR3 is TGTGCCAGCAGCGATACTCCTTTGAACACTGAAGCTTTCTTT.

This clonotype was seen many times. The chain combines TRBV2 with TRBJ2-5, with 9 bases identical to TRBD1. The V segment lost 3 bases and the J segment 4 bases; nucleotides outside the gene matches: 3. There are 14 residues in the CDR3. CDR1 is SNHLY, CDR2 FYNNEI, per germline. CDR3 DNA: TGTGCCAGCAGTGACCTGACAGGGGGAGAGACCCAGTACTTC. This gives the protein CASSDLTGGETQYF.

This clonotype occurred a few times. The CDR3 DNA is TGTGCCAGCAGTTTCCAGGGGGGCGGAAGGGAAAAACTGTTTTTT. Residues: CASSFQGGGREKLFF. V and J are TRBV27 and TRBJ1-4, with 7 nucleotides matching TRBD1. The CDR3 sequence is 15 residues long. V was pared by 3 bases and J by 8 bases, with 9 bases of the junction left unmatched. The germline CDR1 and CDR2 sequences are MNHEY and SMNVEV (reference sequence).

This clonotype was seen repeatedly, ten times or more. The gene calls are TRBV7-2 and TRBJ2-3; D could derive from TRBD1 or TRBD2 (5 bases each). The CDR3 runs 15 residues. V dropped 5 bases and J dropped 0 bases, with 12 bases sitting between them. CDR1 is SGHTA, CDR2 FQGNSA, per germline. The CDR3 loop reads CASSVSRDSTDTQYF. CDR3 in DNA: TGTGCCAGCAGCGTTAGTCGGGACAGCACAGATACGCAGTATTTT.

The chain is built from TRBV5-1 and TRBJ1-5; D is ambiguous. CDR1 and CDR2 from the germline V gene are SGHRS and YFSETQ. The CDR3 covers 15 residues. V dropped 1 base and J dropped 3 bases, with 11 bases sitting between them. The CDR3 coding sequence is TGCGCCAGCAGCTTGATGGGCAGAGCCAATCAGCCCCAGCATTTT. Amino acid sequence: CASSLMGRANQPQHF.

This sequence joins TRBV27 and TRBJ2-1; no firm D call. Germline-derived CDR1 and CDR2 are MNHEY and SMNVEV (reference sequence). This CDR3 has 13 amino acids. Trimming stripped 2 bases from V and 5 bases from J, with 7 bases between. The CDR3 here is CASSLNFHNEQFF. CDR3 DNA: TGTGCCAGCAGTTTAAACTTTCACAATGAGCAGTTCTTC.

V gene TRBV2 combines with J gene TRBJ2-7, with TRBD1 as a possible D gene (8 bases). Germline lookup yields CDR1 SNHLY and CDR2 FYNNEI. The CDR3 consists of 13 residues. V gave up 8 bases and J gave up 7 bases, with 18 bases separating them. The CDR3 DNA follows: TGTGCCAGCCGGGACAGGTCAGCGGGGGAGCAGTACTTC. It yields the protein CASRDRSAGEQYF.

This clonotype appeared a few times. The chain has TRBV7-9 and TRBJ1-1; D is uncertain. The germline V gene has CDR1 SEHNR and CDR2 FQNEAQ (reference sequence). The CDR3 is 15 amino acids. The V end lost 6 bases, the J end lost 0 bases, and 14 bases lay between the germline ends. CDR3 nucleotide sequence: TGTGCCAGCAGGCTCGGTGGAGGGATGAACACTGAAGCTTTCTTT. Its translation is CASRLGGGMNTEAFF.

With regard to this clonotype: Given a much more abundant clone one base away, this may be a read error. The V call is TRBV5-5, the J call TRBJ2-1; a weak D match, TRBD1 (6 bases). The CDR3 spans 14 residues. Germline values: CDR1 SGHKS, CDR2 YYEKEE (reference sequence). V was shortened by 4 bases and J by 0 bases, with 8 bases between the two germline ends. The CDR3 DNA follows: TGTGCCAGCAGCCGGGACAACTCCTACAATGAGCAGTTCTTC. Translation: CASSRDNSYNEQFF.

This clonotype has at least ten counts. The V and J genes are TRBV19 and TRBJ1-6; D might be TRBD1 (5 bases). CDR1 and CDR2 (germline): LNHDA, SQIVND (reference sequence). This CDR3 region has 15 residues. V was clipped by 4 bases and J by 7 bases, with 14 bases between them. The CDR3 sequence is CASSSLTGANSPLHF. Here the CDR3 DNA reads TGTGCCAGTAGTAGCCTCACAGGAGCAAATTCACCCCTCCACTTT. The whole variable domain, filled in from reference TRBV19 and TRBJ1-6, reads DGGITQSPKYLFRKEGQNVTLSCEQNLNHDAMYWYRQDPGQGLRLIYYSQIVNDFQKGDIAEGYSVSREKKESFPLTVTSAQKNPTAFYLCASSSLTGANSPLHFGNGTRLTVT.

V is TRBV29-1 and J is TRBJ2-6; 7 nucleotides align to TRBD2. The CDR3 runs 14 residues. The V segment lost 5 bases and the J segment 2 bases; nucleotides outside the gene matches: 3. CDR1 and CDR2 (germline): SQVTM, ANQGSEA. The CDR3 coding sequence is TGCAGCGTTCGGGGAGGGGCTGGGGCCAACGTCCTGACTTTC. Translation gives CSVRGGAGANVLTF.

V is TRBV6-1 and J is TRBJ1-4, with unresolved D. The V end lost 4 bases, the J end lost 7 bases, and 13 bases lay between the germline ends. Germline CDR1 is MNHNS and CDR2 is SASEGT. This CDR3 spans 14 amino acids. The CDR3 DNA is TGTGCCAGCAGTGGAGGATGGGGTCCTGAAAAACTGTTTTTT. Amino acid sequence: CASSGGWGPEKLFF.

The J gene is TRBJ2-5, the V gene TRBV6-6; possibly TRBD1 for D (5 bases). The germline V gene has CDR1 MNHNY and CDR2 SVGAGI (reference sequence). V lost 2 bases to trimming and J lost 0 bases, with 16 bases between them. The CDR3 is 17 residues long. CDR3 DNA: TGTGCCAGCAGTTACGATGGTGGGGCATGGTACCAAGAGACCCAGTACTTC. Protein: CASSYDGGAWYQETQYF.

The sample holds many counts of this clonotype. The rearrangement uses TRBV20-1 and TRBJ1-5; D unclear. Trimming stripped 1 base from V and 1 base from J, with 8 bases between. CDR3 size: 14 residues. From germline, CDR1 is DFQATT and CDR2 SNEGSKA (reference sequence). DNA for the CDR3: TGCAGTGCTAGAGTAACAGCAAGCAATCAGCCCCAGCATTTT. This codes for CSARVTASNQPQHF.

There are many counts of this clonotype. The chain recombines TRBV29-1 with TRBJ1-1; D might be TRBD1 (5 bases). The CDR3 runs to 13 residues. From germline, CDR1 is SQVTM and CDR2 ANQGSEA. V was trimmed by 4 bases and J by 0 bases, leaving 9 bases between them. The CDR3 bases are TGCAGCGTTGGACAGCTAATGAACACTGAAGCTTTCTTT. It translates to CSVGQLMNTEAFF. Complete variable domain (other parts from reference TRBV29-1 and TRBJ1-1): SAVISQKPSRDICQRGTSLTIQCQVDSQVTMMFWYRQQPGQSLTLIATANQGSEATYESGFVIDKFPISRPNLTFSTLTVSNMSPEDSSIYLCSVGQLMNTEAFFGQGTRLTVV.

This clonotype was observed a handful of times. The V and J genes are TRBV6-2 or TRBV6-3 and TRBJ1-1, with TRBD1 matching 8 bases. Germline loops: CDR1 MNHEY, CDR2 SVGEGT. The CDR3 is 13 residues long. The junction had 8 bases not matched to a gene; V was cut back by 10 bases and J by 4 bases. The CDR3 nucleotides are TGTGCCACCACAGCCGGGACAGGCACTGAAGCTTTCTTT. It specifies CATTAGTGTEAFF.

This clonotype was seen a few times. The chain employs TRBV7-2 and TRBJ2-3; 12 nucleotides match TRBD2. CDR1 and CDR2 from the germline V gene are SGHTA and FQGNSA. Losses at the gene ends were 2 bases for V and 0 bases for J; bases not matched to a gene: 9. This CDR3 region has 19 residues. The CDR3 sequence is CASSLRLAGAQTSTDTQYF. The CDR3 region has the DNA TGTGCCAGCAGCTTAAGACTAGCGGGAGCCCAAACTAGCACAGATACGCAGTATTTT. Full variable domain (missing parts from reference TRBV7-2 and TRBJ2-3): GAGVSQSPSNKVTEKGKDVELRCDPISGHTALYWYRQSLGQGLEFLIYFQGNSAPDKSGLPSDRFSAERTGGSVSTLTIQRTQQEDSAVYLCASSLRLAGAQTSTDTQYFGPGTRLTVL.

There are a few counts of this clonotype. The V call is TRBV7-2, the J call TRBJ1-3, with unresolved D. The germline CDR1 and CDR2 sequences are SGHTA and FQGNSA. CDR3 length equals 15 residues. The V end lost 6 bases, the J end lost 1 base, and 13 bases lay between the germline ends. CDR3 sequence reads: CASSQNPESGNTIYF. The CDR3 DNA reads as TGTGCCAGCAGTCAAAATCCTGAATCTGGAAACACCATATATTTT.

This clonotype came up many times. CDR3 sequence: CASSFWVTGKPTEAFF. The CDR3, as DNA: TGTGCCAGCAGCTTCTGGGTGACAGGGAAACCCACTGAAGCTTTCTTT. The rearrangement links TRBV12-3 or TRBV12-4 to TRBJ1-1; the match to TRBD1 covers 7 bases. Trimming at V came to 6 bases and at J to 4 bases, leaving 14 bases not matched to a gene. The CDR3 contains 16 residues.

This clonotype was counted many times. The V call is TRBV4-3, the J call TRBJ2-7; perhaps TRBD2 as D (7 bases). The CDR3 runs to 14 residues. V lost 4 bases and J 4 bases, leaving 14 bases between the germline ends. The germline V gene encodes CDR1 LGHNA and CDR2 YSLEER. The CDR3 sequence is CASSRGRGGYEQYF. CDR3 DNA sequence: TGCGCCAGCAGCCGGGGCAGGGGAGGGTACGAGCAGTACTTC.

At least ten counts were recorded for this clonotype. The rearrangement joins TRBV5-7 to TRBJ2-1; the D gene is possibly TRBD1 (6 bases). TRBV5-7 is reported as an ORF; its role is uncertain. The CDR3 totals 16 residues. V was pared by 4 bases and J by 10 bases, with 24 bases between. This CDR3 is CASSLLAGTLSKEQFF. The CDR3 DNA reads as TGTGCCAGCAGCCTGCTTGCAGGGACACTGTCGAAAGAGCAGTTCTTC.

This clonotype was recorded a few times. V usage is TRBV24-1 and J usage is TRBJ2-3, with D maybe TRBD2 (6 bases). Germline V gene sequence: CDR1 KGHDR, CDR2 SFDVKD. Trimming shortened V by 5 bases and J by 3 bases, and 8 bases separated the two germline ends. The CDR3 covers 13 residues. Written as DNA, the CDR3 is TGTGCCACCAGTGGCCTAGCGACAGATACGCAGTATTTT. This codes for CATSGLATDTQYF.

V gene TRBV30 combines with J gene TRBJ2-7, with 7 bases identical to TRBD2. CDR1 is GTSNPN, CDR2 SVGIG, per germline (reference sequence). This CDR3 comprises 14 residues. V was clipped by 2 bases and J by 6 bases; unmatched bases: 10. The CDR3 nucleotides are TGTGCCTGGAGTTTTCCCGGCGGGGGTCGCGAGCAGTACTTC. It is translated as CAWSFPGGGREQYF. Complete variable domain (other parts from reference TRBV30 and TRBJ2-7): SQTIHQWPATLVQPVGSPLSLECTVEGTSNPNLYWYRQAAGRGLQLLFYSVGIGQISSEVPQNLSASRPQDRQFILSSKKLLLSDSGFYLCAWSFPGGGREQYFGPGTRLTVT.